What follows is one TCR beta chain and its context. Its antigen is currently unknown. The sample carries other DNA sequences with the same CDR3. Those who donated were healthy HIV-negative adults, with no recent acute infections or vaccinations reported. Germline lookup yields CDR1 MDHEN and CDR2 SYDVKM. This CDR3 has 12 residues. Deletions cut 8 bases from V and 2 bases from J, with 10 bases between. The data stem from a study of shared clonotypes between healthy human individuals. Template for every sorted-subset replicate PCR totaled roughly 210 ng DNA, 25,000 to 35,000 T cell genomes. In the original workflow: There were no quality scores in the junction-only immunoSEQ sequences, so filtering differed. Assay used: immunoSEQ multiplex PCR; TCRdb lists only in-frame clones, some missing. D and trimming come from the DNA, and the V and J calls and clone size come from that table. The repertoire consists of approximately 1,500,000 clones, with 95% to 99% occurring once and the leading ten covering around 0.45%.

Study observations and caveats: In four donors, around 5% of naive CD4 clonotypes appeared in common.

Source material: naive CD4+ T cells sorted from blood. Subset described: CD45RA+ positively selected. The receptor was derived from a man in his thirties or forties in good health. The V and J genes are TRBV28 and TRBJ2-7; D call uncertain. Written as DNA, the CDR3 is TGTGCCAGCGGACGTCGTGCCTACGAGCAGTACTTC. As protein: CASGRRAYEQYF.